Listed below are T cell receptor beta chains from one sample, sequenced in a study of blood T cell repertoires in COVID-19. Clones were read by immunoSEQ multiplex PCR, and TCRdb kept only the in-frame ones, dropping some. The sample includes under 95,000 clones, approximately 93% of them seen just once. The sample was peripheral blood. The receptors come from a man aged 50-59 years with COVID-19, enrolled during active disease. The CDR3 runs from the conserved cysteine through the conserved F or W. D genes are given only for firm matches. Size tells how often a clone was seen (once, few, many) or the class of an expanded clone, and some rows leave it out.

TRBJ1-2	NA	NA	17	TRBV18	TGTGCCAGCTCACCCTCTCTTTCGGGGGGCTATAACTATGGCTACACCTTC	CASSPSLSGGYNYGYTF
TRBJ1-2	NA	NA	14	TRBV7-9	TGTGCCAGCAGCCCCCCTACAAGCGGCTATGGCTACACCTTC	CASSPPTSGYGYTF
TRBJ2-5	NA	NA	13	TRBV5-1	TGCGCCAGCAGCTTGGAGGGGTCTGAGACCCAGTACTTC	CASSLEGSETQYF
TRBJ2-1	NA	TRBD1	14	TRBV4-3	TGCGCCAGCAGCCAATCCACAGGGGCGCCCGAGCAGTTCTTC	CASSQSTGAPEQFF
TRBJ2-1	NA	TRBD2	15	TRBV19	TGTGCCAGTAGTATAGGGACTAGCGGGTACAATGAGCAGTTCTTC	CASSIGTSGYNEQFF
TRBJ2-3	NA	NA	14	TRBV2	TGTGCCAGCCGGCGGGCAGGGGGGACAGATACGCAGTATTTT	CASRRAGGTDTQYF
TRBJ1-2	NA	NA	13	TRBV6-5	TGTGCCAGCCAGTATCTGGGGCAATTGGGCTACACCTTC	CASQYLGQLGYTF
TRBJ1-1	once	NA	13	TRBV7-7	TGTGCCAGCATCGGCGACAGGAACACTGAAGCTTTCTTT	CASIGDRNTEAFF
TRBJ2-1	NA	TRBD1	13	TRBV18	TGTGCCAGCTCACCGGGACAGGATAATGAGCAGTTCTTC	CASSPGQDNEQFF
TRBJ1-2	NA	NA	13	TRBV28	TGTGCCAGCAGCTCCCCCCCGAACTATGGCTACACCTTC	CASSSPPNYGYTF
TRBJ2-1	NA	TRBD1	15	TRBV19	TGTGCCAGTAGTACTTTCACGGACAGGGGCAATGAGCAGTTCTTC	CASSTFTDRGNEQFF
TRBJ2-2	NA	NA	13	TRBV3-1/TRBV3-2	TGTGCCAGCAGCCAAGTAGCCACCGGGGAGCTGTTTTTT	CASSQVATGELFF
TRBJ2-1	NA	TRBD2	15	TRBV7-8	TGTGCCAGCAGCGTACTAGCGGGAGAGGGTAATGAGCAGTTCTTC	CASSVLAGEGNEQFF
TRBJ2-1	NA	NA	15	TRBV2	TGTGCCAGCAGTGAGGTAGCGGACTCCTACAATGAGCAGTTCTTC	CASSEVADSYNEQFF
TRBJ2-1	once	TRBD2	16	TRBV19	TGTGCCAGTAGCCCTACGGGCCTAGCGGGTTACAATGAGCAGTTCTTC	CASSPTGLAGYNEQFF
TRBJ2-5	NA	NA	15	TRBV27	TGTGCCAGCAGTTTAACGGCGGGCCTCCAAGAGACCCAGTACTTC	CASSLTAGLQETQYF
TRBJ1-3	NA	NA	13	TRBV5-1	TGCGCCAGCCGAGATTCGCCAGGAAACACCATATATTTT	CASRDSPGNTIYF
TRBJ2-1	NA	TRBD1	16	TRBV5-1	TGCGCCAGCAGCTTTCTAGGACAGGGTATTAGGAATGAGCAGTTCTTC	CASSFLGQGIRNEQFF
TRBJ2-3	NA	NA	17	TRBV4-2	TGTGCCAGCAGCCAAGATCCCTGGGCAGGGGTCACAGATACGCAGTATTTT	CASSQDPWAGVTDTQYF
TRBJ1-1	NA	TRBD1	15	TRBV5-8	TGTGCCAGCCCCCTCGGGACAGCGGAGACCACTGAAGCTTTCTTT	CASPLGTAETTEAFF
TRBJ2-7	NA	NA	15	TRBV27	TGTGCCAGCAGTATCGTAACAGGTGACCCCTACGAGCAGTACTTC	CASSIVTGDPYEQYF
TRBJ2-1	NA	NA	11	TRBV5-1	TGCGCCAGCAGCTTTCTCCATGAGCAGTTCTTC	CASSFLHEQFF
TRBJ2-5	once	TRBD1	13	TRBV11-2	TGTGCCAGCAGCGGACAGGGCAGGGAGACCCAGTACTTC	CASSGQGRETQYF
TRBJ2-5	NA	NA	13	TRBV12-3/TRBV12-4	TGTGCCAGCAGTTTGAAGGGGCAAGAGACCCAGTACTTC	CASSLKGQETQYF
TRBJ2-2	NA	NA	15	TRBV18	TGTGCCAGCTCACCACCGAGCCGGAGCACCGGGGAGCTGTTTTTT	CASSPPSRSTGELFF
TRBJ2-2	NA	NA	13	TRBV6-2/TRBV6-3	TGTGCCAGCAGCACGATCAGAGGCGGGGAGCTGTTTTTT	CASSTIRGGELFF
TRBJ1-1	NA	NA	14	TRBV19	TGTGCCAGTAACCCGGACAGACTGAACACTGAAGCTTTCTTT	CASNPDRLNTEAFF
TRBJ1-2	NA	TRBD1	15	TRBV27	TGTGCCAGCAGCCCTGGACAGGGGTCTAACTATGGCTACACCTTC	CASSPGQGSNYGYTF
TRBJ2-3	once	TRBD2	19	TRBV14	TGTGCCAGCAGCCAAGATGCGACCCGGGTAGCGGGAAAGAGAGATACGCAGTATTTT	CASSQDATRVAGKRDTQYF
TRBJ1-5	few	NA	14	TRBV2	TGTGCCAGCAGTGAGGGAGGTAAATATCAGCCCCAGCATTTT	CASSEGGKYQPQHF
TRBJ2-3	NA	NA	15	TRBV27	TGTGCCAGCAGTTTTATCTCATCAGACACAGATACGCAGTATTTT	CASSFISSDTDTQYF
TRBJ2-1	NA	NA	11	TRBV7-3	TGTGCCAGCAGCCCCCGGGGAGAGCAGTTCTTC	CASSPRGEQFF
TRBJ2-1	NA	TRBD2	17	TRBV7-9	TGTGCCAGCAGCTTAGGGGGCGGCGGGAGCTCCTACAATGAGCAGTTCTTC	CASSLGGGGSSYNEQFF
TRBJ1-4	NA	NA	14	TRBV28	TGTGCCAGCAGTCTTCAGGGTAGCAATGAAAAACTGTTTTTT	CASSLQGSNEKLFF
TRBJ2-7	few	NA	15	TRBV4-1	TGCGCCAGCAGCCAGACGGTAGGGAGATCCTACGAGCAGTACTTC	CASSQTVGRSYEQYF
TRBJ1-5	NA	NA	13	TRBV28	TGTGCCATCCGTCGAGAAGCCAATCAGCCCCAGCATTTT	CAIRREANQPQHF
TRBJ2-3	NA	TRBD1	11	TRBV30	TGTGCCTGGAGTGGAGGGACAGGCCAGTATTTT	CAWSGGTGQYF
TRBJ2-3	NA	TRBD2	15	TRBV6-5	TGTGCCAGCAGTTACAGCGGGAAGCAGGGAGATACGCAGTATTTT	CASSYSGKQGDTQYF
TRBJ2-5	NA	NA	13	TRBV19	TGTGCCAGTAAACAGGGATCCGCAGAGACCCAGTACTTC	CASKQGSAETQYF
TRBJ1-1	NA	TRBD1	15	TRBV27	TGTGCCTCCCGCCGGGACAGGGGAGTGAACACTGAAGCTTTCTTT	CASRRDRGVNTEAFF
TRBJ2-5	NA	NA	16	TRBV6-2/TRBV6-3	TGTGCCAGCAGTCGAATACACAGCGGAGGGCAAGAGACCCAGTACTTC	CASSRIHSGGQETQYF
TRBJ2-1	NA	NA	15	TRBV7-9	TGTGCCAGCAGTCTTAACTCCCGCCCCGGGTGGGAGCAGTTCTTC	CASSLNSRPGWEQFF
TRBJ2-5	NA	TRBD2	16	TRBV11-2	TGTGCCAGCAGCTTAGTTGCGGGAGCGGCACAAGAGACCCAGTACTTC	CASSLVAGAAQETQYF
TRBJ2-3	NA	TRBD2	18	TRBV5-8	TGTGCCAGCAGCTTGGCCAGGACTAGCGGCGAGGTCACAGATACGCAGTATTTT	CASSLARTSGEVTDTQYF
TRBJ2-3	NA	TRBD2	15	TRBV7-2	TGTGCCAGCACCCCACAGCGGGAGGGCGGGGCGACGCAGTATTTT	CASTPQREGGATQYF
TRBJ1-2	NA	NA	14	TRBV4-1	TGCGCCAGCAGCCAAGAGGAGGGGCGGACTGGCTACACCTTC	CASSQEEGRTGYTF
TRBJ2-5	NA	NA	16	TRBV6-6	TGTGCCAGCAGGGGGAAGAGGGAGAAGCCGTTTGAGACCCAGTACTTC	CASRGKREKPFETQYF
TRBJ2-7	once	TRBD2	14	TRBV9	TGTGCCAGCAGCGTATCTAGCGGGAGTACCGAGCAGTACTTC	CASSVSSGSTEQYF
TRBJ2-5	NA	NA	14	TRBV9	TGTGCCAGCAGCGTAGGAACCGCGCAAGAGACCCAGTACTTC	CASSVGTAQETQYF
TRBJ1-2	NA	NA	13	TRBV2	TGTGCCAGCAGTGCTGGGGCCCTCCCGGGCTACACCTTC	CASSAGALPGYTF
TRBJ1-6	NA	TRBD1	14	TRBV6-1	TGTGCCAGCAGTGAAGGACAGGGGGCTTCACCCCTCCACTTT	CASSEGQGASPLHF
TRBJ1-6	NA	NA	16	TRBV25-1	TGTGCCAGCAGTGAAGGTGTCCAGGGCATCAGATCACCCCTCCACTTT	CASSEGVQGIRSPLHF
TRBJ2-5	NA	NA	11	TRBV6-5	TGTGCCAGCAGTTACCGGGAGACCCAGTACTTC	CASSYRETQYF
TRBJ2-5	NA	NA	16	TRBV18	TGTGCCAGCTCACCGACCGGGAGCAGAATCGGGGAGACCCAGTACTTC	CASSPTGSRIGETQYF
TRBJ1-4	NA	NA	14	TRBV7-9	TGTGCCAGCAGCTTAAGTACCCCCTCGGGGAAACTGTTTTTT	CASSLSTPSGKLFF
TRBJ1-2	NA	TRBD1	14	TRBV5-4	TGTGCCAGCAGCCAGGGGGACAGGGGGCTTGGCTACACCTTC	CASSQGDRGLGYTF
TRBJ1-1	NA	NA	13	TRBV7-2	TGTGCCAGCAGCTTCTACGGGAACACTGAAGCTTTCTTT	CASSFYGNTEAFF
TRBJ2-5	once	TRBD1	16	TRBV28	TGTGCCAGCAGTCCAAAGGGACAGGGGGTTTGGGAGACCCAGTACTTC	CASSPKGQGVWETQYF
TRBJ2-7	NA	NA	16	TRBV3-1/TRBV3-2	TGTGCCAGCAGCCAAGTGAGGTCTGACAGGTCCTACGAGCAGTACTTC	CASSQVRSDRSYEQYF